This TCR beta chain was obtained from a study of shared clonotypes between healthy human individuals. CD8 cells regarded as naive lacked CD45RO, were positively chosen for CCR7, and omitted terminally differentiated effector memory CD45RA+ cells. Per the germline V gene, CDR1 is MNHNY and CDR2 is SVGAGI (reference sequence). The CDR3 extends over 14 amino acids. V lost 6 bases and J lost 6, with 15 bases in between. Assay used: immunoSEQ multiplex PCR; TCRdb lists only in-frame clones, some missing. Here the sample spans about 600,000 clones, 98% being singletons. Sequencing was done on a sample of naive CD8+ T cells sorted from blood. The rearrangement uses TRBV6-6 and TRBJ2-4, with a weak D call TRBD2 (7 bases). The TCR was taken from a young man in good health. As DNA, the CDR3 is TGTGCCAGCAGCCTAGGGGGGGGACCAAACATTCAGTACTTC. It specifies CASSLGGGPNIQYF.